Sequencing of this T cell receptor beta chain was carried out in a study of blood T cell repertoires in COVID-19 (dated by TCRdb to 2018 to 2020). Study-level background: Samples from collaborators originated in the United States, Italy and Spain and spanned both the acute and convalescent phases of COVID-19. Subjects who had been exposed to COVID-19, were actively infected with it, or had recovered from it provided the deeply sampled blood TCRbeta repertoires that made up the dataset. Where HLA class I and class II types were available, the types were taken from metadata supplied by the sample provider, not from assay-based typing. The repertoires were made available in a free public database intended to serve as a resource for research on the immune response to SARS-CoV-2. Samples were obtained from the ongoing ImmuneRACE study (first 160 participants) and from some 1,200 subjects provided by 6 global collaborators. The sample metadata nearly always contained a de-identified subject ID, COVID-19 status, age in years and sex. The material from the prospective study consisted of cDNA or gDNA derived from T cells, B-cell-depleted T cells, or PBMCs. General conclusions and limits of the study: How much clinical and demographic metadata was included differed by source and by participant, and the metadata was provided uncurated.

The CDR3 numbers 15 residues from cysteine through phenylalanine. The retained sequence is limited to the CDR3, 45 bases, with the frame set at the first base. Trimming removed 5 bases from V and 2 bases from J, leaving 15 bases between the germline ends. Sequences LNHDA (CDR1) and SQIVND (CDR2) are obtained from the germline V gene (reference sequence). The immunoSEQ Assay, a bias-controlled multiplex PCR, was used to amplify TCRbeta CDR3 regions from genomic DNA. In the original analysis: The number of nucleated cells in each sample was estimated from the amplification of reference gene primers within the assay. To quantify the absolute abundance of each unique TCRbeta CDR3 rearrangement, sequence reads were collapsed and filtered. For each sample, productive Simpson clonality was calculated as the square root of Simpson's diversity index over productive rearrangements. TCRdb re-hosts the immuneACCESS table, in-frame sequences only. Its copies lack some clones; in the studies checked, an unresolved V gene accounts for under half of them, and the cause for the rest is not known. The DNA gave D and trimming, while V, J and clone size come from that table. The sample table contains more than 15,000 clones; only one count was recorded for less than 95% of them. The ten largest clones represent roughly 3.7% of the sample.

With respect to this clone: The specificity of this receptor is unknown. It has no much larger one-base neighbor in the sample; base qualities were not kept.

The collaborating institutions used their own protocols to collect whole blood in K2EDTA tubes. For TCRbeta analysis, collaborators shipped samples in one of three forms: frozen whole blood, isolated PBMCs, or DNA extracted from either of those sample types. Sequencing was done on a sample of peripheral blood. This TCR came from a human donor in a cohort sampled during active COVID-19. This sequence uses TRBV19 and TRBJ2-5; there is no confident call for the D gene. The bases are TGTGCCAGTAGTCCAACGGTCGTGTCACAAGAGACCCAGTACTTC. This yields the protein CASSPTVVSQETQYF.